Listed below are T cell receptor beta chains from one sample, sequenced in a study of cytomegalovirus exposure and HLA in healthy donors. Using immunoSEQ multiplex PCR, the repertoire was profiled, and TCRdb retains in-frame clones only, with some absent. Of 90,000 to 100,000 clones in the sample, roughly 76% were seen once. Sequences were obtained from PBMCs. The source is a female donor in good health and CMV-seronegative. CDR3s include the opening cysteine and the closing phenylalanine or tryptophan. D genes are given only for firm matches. Some rows mark clone size as missing; the rest say once, few, many or name a class of expanded clone.

TGTGCCAGCAGAACAGGGGTTTTAGAGACCCAGTACTTC,CASRTGVLETQYF,-,13,TRBD1,TRBJ2-5,TRBV5-4
TGTGCCAGCGGTACGGGCGGGAGAGACACAGATACGCAGTATTTT,CASGTGGRDTDTQYF,-,15,TRBD2,TRBJ2-3,TRBV2
TGTGCCAGCAGCCCGGGACTCCTTGATTCACCCCTCCACTTT,CASSPGLLDSPLHF,-,14,-,TRBJ1-6,TRBV7-9
TGTGCCAGCAACAAACCAGGAATGAACACTGAAGCTTTCTTT,CASNKPGMNTEAFF,-,14,-,TRBJ1-1,TRBV28
TGTGCCTGGCAGAGGGAATGGACAGGCCCCTACGAGCAGTACTTC,CAWQREWTGPYEQYF,few,15,TRBD1,TRBJ2-7,TRBV30
TGTGCCTGGAACGCAGGAACCTATGGCTACACCTTC,CAWNAGTYGYTF,-,12,-,TRBJ1-2,TRBV30
TGTGCCAGCAGCTTATGGAAGCGGGACTACGAGCAGTACTTC,CASSLWKRDYEQYF,-,14,TRBD2,TRBJ2-7,TRBV7-9
TGTGCCAGCAGCGTAGCACACGGGACATCTAACTATGGCTACACCTTC,CASSVAHGTSNYGYTF,-,16,-,TRBJ1-2,TRBV9
TGTGCCAGCAGCCCTACAGGGGTAAATGGCTACACCTTC,CASSPTGVNGYTF,-,13,TRBD1,TRBJ1-2,TRBV6-5
TGTGCCACCGAACCTCCCCCTAGCGGGAGCCGGGGGGCGGCTAGCACAGATACGCAGTATTTT,CATEPPPSGSRGAASTDTQYF,few,21,TRBD2,TRBJ2-3,TRBV28
TGTGCCAGTAGTGCGGGACAGGGGAGCTATGGCTACACCTTC,CASSAGQGSYGYTF,-,14,TRBD1,TRBJ1-2,TRBV19
TGTGCCAGCTCACCAATTTCAGGGGGCGGTCAGCCCCAGCATTTT,CASSPISGGGQPQHF,-,15,TRBD1,TRBJ1-5,TRBV18
TGTGCCAGCAGCGCGACAAGCAATTACGAGCAGTACTTC,CASSATSNYEQYF,-,13,-,TRBJ2-7,TRBV28
TGTGCCAGCAGCCCCCTCCGGGGATCTGGAAACACCATATATTTT,CASSPLRGSGNTIYF,-,15,-,TRBJ1-3,TRBV7-6
TGTGCCAGCAGCCCGGCGGCTATTTATAGCACAGATACGCAGTATTTT,CASSPAAIYSTDTQYF,-,16,-,TRBJ2-3,TRBV28
TGTGCCAGCAGCTTGGGAGAGGGAATCTTCTACGAGCAGTACTTC,CASSLGEGIFYEQYF,-,15,-,TRBJ2-7,TRBV7-8
TGTGCCAGCAGTTTATCGGCATTTCTCAATCAGCCCCAGCATTTT,CASSLSAFLNQPQHF,few,15,-,TRBJ1-5,TRBV27
TGTGCCAGCAGCATGGGACAGTTCGCCTCCTACGAGCAGTACTTC,CASSMGQFASYEQYF,-,15,TRBD1,TRBJ2-7,TRBV11-3
TGCAGCGTTGGGGGACTAGCGGGGGGGCAAAGAGATACGCAGTATTTT,CSVGGLAGGQRDTQYF,-,16,TRBD2,TRBJ2-3,TRBV29-1